This paragraph reports one T cell receptor beta chain. The source of the sample is a study of blood T cell repertoires in COVID-19. About the study: The United States, Italy and Spain provided the acute and convalescent COVID-19 samples. PBMCs, B-cell-depleted T cells, or T cells were the source of the cDNA or gDNA that made up the material.

The method was immunoSEQ multiplex PCR; TCRdb's version includes in-frame clones alone and lacks a portion of them. In the table there are under 450,000 clones, around 87% of which are singletons. Deletions cut 2 bases from V and 1 base from J, with 8 bases between. Germline V lookup: CDR1 MNHEY, CDR2 SVGEGT. This CDR3 has 14 amino acids. Living in about 25 US areas, the participants were between 18 and 89 years of age. The study assigned cohorts using participant-reported clinical history. The sample taken for sequencing was PBMCs or T cells enriched from blood (not recorded which). J is TRBJ1-2 and V is TRBV6-2 or TRBV6-3; no firm D call. This TCR came from a young man who had recovered from COVID-19. The CDR3 spells CASSYVAGNYGYTF. DNA of the CDR3: TGTGCCAGCAGTTACGTGGCGGGTAACTATGGCTACACCTTC.